Listed below are T cell receptor beta chains from one sample, sequenced in a study of cytomegalovirus exposure and HLA in healthy donors. Assay: immunoSEQ multiplex PCR; the TCRdb copy retains only in-frame clones and omits some. Of fewer than 120,000 clones in the sample, around 86% are singletons; the top ten hold approximately 1.8%. Sequenced sample: PBMCs. All receptors come from a man aged 40-55 years in good health and CMV-seronegative. The CDR3 runs from the conserved cysteine through the conserved F or W. Fields, in order: clone size, CDR3 length, V gene, J gene, D gene, CDR3 protein, CDR3 DNA. The D gene is left open where the match is weak. Clone size is given for some rows only: seen once, a few or many times, or a class if the clone is expanded.

>.|15|TRBV19|TRBJ1-2|TRBD1
CASSSFGQGRDGYTF
TGTGCCAGTAGTAGTTTCGGACAGGGAAGGGATGGCTACACCTTC
>.|16|TRBV9|TRBJ1-1|TRBD1
CASSTPIQGAPTEAFF
TGTGCCAGCAGCACCCCAATACAGGGGGCGCCCACTGAAGCTTTCTTT
>.|12|TRBV6-1|TRBJ1-2|.
CASSHSPGGYTF
TGTGCCAGCAGTCACAGCCCAGGAGGCTACACCTTC
>.|15|TRBV4-1|TRBJ1-2|.
CASSQEIGSRDGYTF
TGCGCCAGCAGCCAGGAAATCGGGTCGCGGGATGGCTACACCTTC
>.|13|TRBV4-3|TRBJ1-6|.
CASSQLTNSPLHF
TGCGCCAGCAGCCAATTGACAAATTCACCCCTCCACTTT
>once|15|TRBV5-1|TRBJ2-5|TRBD1
CASSPPGTGGETQYF
TGCGCCAGCAGCCCTCCCGGGACAGGGGGAGAGACCCAGTACTTC
>.|18|TRBV5-1|TRBJ2-3|TRBD2
CASSLARTSGEITDTQYF
TGCGCCAGCAGCTTGGCCCGGACTAGCGGGGAGATCACAGATACGCAGTATTTT
>once|14|TRBV19|TRBJ1-1|.
CASIQGSRGTEAFF
TGTGCCAGCATACAGGGCTCGAGAGGCACTGAAGCTTTCTTT
>few|15|TRBV7-9|TRBJ2-1|.
CASSPLHEGVHEQFF
TGTGCCAGCAGCCCGCTACATGAAGGGGTCCATGAGCAGTTCTTC
>.|12|TRBV5-1|TRBJ2-3|.
CASSLEANTQYF
TGCGCCAGCAGCTTGGAAGCGAATACGCAGTATTTT
>once|11|TRBV28|TRBJ1-2|.
CASSLGAGYTF
TGTGCCAGCAGTTTAGGGGCGGGCTACACCTTC
>.|14|TRBV28|TRBJ1-5|TRBD1
CAISWGQSNQPQHF
TGTGCCATTTCTTGGGGACAGAGCAATCAGCCCCAGCATTTT
>.|15|TRBV6-5|TRBJ1-5|TRBD1
CASSYSNRGNQPQHF
TGTGCCAGCAGTTACTCGAACAGGGGAAATCAGCCCCAGCATTTT
>.|15|TRBV2|TRBJ1-2|TRBD1
CASSENTHRGYGYTF
TGTGCCAGCAGTGAAAATACGCACAGGGGCTATGGCTACACCTTC
>.|14|TRBV30|TRBJ2-1|.
CAWSVGGGRNEQFF
TGTGCCTGGAGTGTAGGGGGAGGGAGAAATGAGCAGTTCTTC
>.|15|TRBV28|TRBJ1-5|TRBD1
CASSLLAGGRQPQHF
TGTGCCAGCAGTTTATTAGCAGGGGGCCGTCAGCCCCAGCATTTT
>.|15|TRBV7-8|TRBJ2-3|TRBD2
CASGYSSGGLDTQYF
TGTGCCAGCGGCTATTCTAGCGGGGGCCTAGATACGCAGTATTTT
>.|16|TRBV5-1|TRBJ2-6|.
CASSSNSGAGANVLTF
TGCGCCAGCAGCTCAAATTCAGGGGCTGGGGCCAACGTCCTGACTTTC
>.|13|TRBV5-4|TRBJ1-1|TRBD1
CASSWDRNTEAFF
TGTGCCAGCAGCTGGGACAGGAACACTGAAGCTTTCTTT
>once|17|TRBV27|TRBJ1-4|TRBD1
CASSPLDRGTSNEKLFF
TGTGCCAGCAGTCCCCTCGACAGGGGGACCTCTAATGAAAAACTGTTTTTT
>once|13|TRBV11-2|TRBJ1-5|TRBD1
CASSYRGGEPQHF
TGTGCCAGCAGCTACAGGGGTGGGGAGCCCCAGCATTTT
>.|15|TRBV5-4|TRBJ1-5|.
CASSFGGQGNQPQHF
TGTGCCAGCAGCTTTGGGGGACAAGGCAATCAGCCCCAGCATTTT
>.|13|TRBV2|TRBJ2-7|.
CASNIRGGGEQYF
TGTGCCAGCAATATACGGGGAGGCGGCGAGCAGTACTTC
>.|12|TRBV6-1|TRBJ1-1|.
CASSETRREAFF
TGTGCCAGCAGTGAAACGCGGCGGGAAGCTTTCTTT
>once|16|TRBV25-1|TRBJ2-5|TRBD2
CASSDSGGTWGETQYF
TGTGCCAGCAGTGATAGCGGGGGAACCTGGGGAGAGACCCAGTACTTC
>.|13|TRBV7-3|TRBJ1-1|.
CASSSQGNTEAFF
TGTGCCAGCAGCTCACAGGGGAACACTGAAGCTTTCTTT
>.|14|TRBV6-1|TRBJ1-1|TRBD1
CASNPTGGRSEAFF
TGTGCCAGCAACCCGACAGGGGGCCGGTCTGAAGCTTTCTTT
>.|16|TRBV6-1|TRBJ2-5|TRBD2
CASSERRTSGQETQYF
TGTGCCAGCAGTGAACGTCGGACTAGCGGGCAAGAGACCCAGTACTTC
>.|15|TRBV2|TRBJ2-2|.
CASSEYGPGGGELFF
TGTGCCAGCAGTGAATATGGCCCCGGAGGCGGGGAGCTGTTTTTT
>.|14|TRBV6-1|TRBJ1-3|.
CASILDRGLNTIYF
.
>.|14|TRBV9|TRBJ1-6|.
CASSVDPGDSPLHF
TGTGCCAGCAGCGTAGACCCGGGGGACTCACCCCTCCACTTT
>.|14|TRBV28|TRBJ2-5|TRBD2
CASSLRGGQETQYF
TGTGCCAGCAGTCTCCGCGGGGGACAAGAGACCCAGTACTTC
>.|14|TRBV6-1|TRBJ1-5|.
CASSEASRLQPQHF
TGTGCCAGCAGTGAAGCTTCGAGGTTGCAGCCCCAGCATTTT
>.|15|TRBV6-5|TRBJ2-7|TRBD2
CASSSGLAGRYEQYF
TGTGCCAGCAGTTCCGGACTAGCGGGGCGGTACGAGCAGTACTTC
>.|13|TRBV28|TRBJ1-5|.
CASSGDISQPQHF
TGTGCCAGCAGTGGGGACATCAGTCAGCCCCAGCATTTT
>.|13|TRBV2|TRBJ1-2|.
CASYKEIGYGYTF
TGTGCCAGCTACAAGGAGATCGGCTATGGCTACACCTTC
>few|13|TRBV7-6|TRBJ1-3|.
CASSLGQGNTIYF
TGTGCCAGCAGCTTAGGACAAGGAAACACCATATATTTT
>.|15|TRBV4-3|TRBJ1-4|.
CASSQDALSNEKLFF
TGCGCCAGCAGCCAAGATGCTCTATCTAATGAAAAACTGTTTTTT
>once|13|TRBV4-1|TRBJ1-4|.
CASSQDGGRKLFF
TGCGCCAGCAGCCAAGACGGCGGGAGGAAACTGTTTTTT
>.|15|TRBV6-1|TRBJ1-1|TRBD1
CASSDRGRVNTEAFF
TGTGCCAGCAGTGACAGGGGGCGAGTAAACACTGAAGCTTTCTTT
>once|13|TRBV7-2|TRBJ1-1|.
CASSSFTGGEAFF
TGTGCCAGCAGCTCCTTCACGGGGGGAGAAGCTTTCTTT
>.|15|TRBV7-3|TRBJ2-2|.
CASSHLSSTPGELFF
TGTGCCAGCAGCCACCTGTCCTCCACACCCGGGGAGCTGTTTTTT